Listed below are T cell receptor beta chains from one sample, sequenced in a study of shared clonotypes between healthy human individuals. TCRdb's copy holds only in-frame clones and misses some; the assay was immunoSEQ multiplex PCR. This table holds roughly 2,300,000 clones, around 90% found once. The sequenced sample consisted of naive CD4+ T cells from PBMCs. The origin of the receptors is a man aged 18 to 30 in good health. Some clones in this sample may be carry-over from other donors' samples. The CDR3 runs from the conserved cysteine through the conserved F or W. A D gene is named only where the DNA matches it firmly.

j_call d_call v_call cdr3_nt cdr3_aa
TRBJ2-1 - TRBV7-3 TGTGCCAGCAGCGAAACAGGTACCTACAATGAGCAGTTCTTC CASSETGTYNEQFF
TRBJ1-2 - TRBV5-1 TGCGCCAGCAGCTTGACGAGAATATATGGCTACACCTTC CASSLTRIYGYTF
TRBJ2-3 - TRBV29-1 TGCAGCCTCGGAGGGGGTAGTGCTACGCAGTATTTT CSLGGGSATQYF
TRBJ2-5 - TRBV5-4 TGTGCCAGCAGTCCCCGTTGGGGGGGCGGTGAGACCCAGTACTTC CASSPRWGGGETQYF
TRBJ1-2 TRBD1 TRBV10-2 TGCGCCAGCACCGGGATGGGGACAGGGAACTATGGCTACACCTTC CASTGMGTGNYGYTF
TRBJ2-7 - TRBV29-1 TGCAGCGCCACTAGCAGGGCGACCTACGAGCAGTACTTC CSATSRATYEQYF
TRBJ2-7 TRBD1 TRBV28 TGTGCCAGCAGTTTGTTCCTGGGACAGGGTCCCTACGAGCAGTACTTC CASSLFLGQGPYEQYF
TRBJ2-7 TRBD2 TRBV4-3 TGCGCCAGCAGCCAAGAATTCGGGTCAGCGGGGGTGGGCTTGTGGGGCTACGAGCAGTACTTC CASSQEFGSAGVGLWGYEQYF
TRBJ1-3 TRBD1 TRBV27 TGTGCCTCCGGGACAGGGAGGGACGGTGCTGGAAACACCATATATTTT CASGTGRDGAGNTIYF
TRBJ1-5 - TRBV13 TGTGCCAGCAGTCGTGACAGGTATAGCAATCAGCCCCAGCATTTT CASSRDRYSNQPQHF
TRBJ2-3 - TRBV6-1 TGTGCCAGCAGTGACCTAGCGATTAGACTCCGCACAGATACGCAGTATTTT CASSDLAIRLRTDTQYF